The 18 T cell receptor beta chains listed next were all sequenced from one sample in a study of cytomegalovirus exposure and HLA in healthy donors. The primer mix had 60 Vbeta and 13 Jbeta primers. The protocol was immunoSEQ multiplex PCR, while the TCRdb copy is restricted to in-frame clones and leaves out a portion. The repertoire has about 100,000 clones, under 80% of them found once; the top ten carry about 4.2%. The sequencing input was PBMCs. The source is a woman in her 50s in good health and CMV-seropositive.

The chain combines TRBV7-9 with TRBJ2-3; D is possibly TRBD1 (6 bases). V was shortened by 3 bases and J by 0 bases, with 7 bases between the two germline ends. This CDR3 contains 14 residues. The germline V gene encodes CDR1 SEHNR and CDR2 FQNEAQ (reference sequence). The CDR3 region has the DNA TGTGCCAGCAGCTTCAGGGGAAGCACAGATACGCAGTATTTT. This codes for CASSFRGSTDTQYF.

Here the CDR3 DNA reads TGCGCCAGCAGCCCTCCTCGTATGGGGAGCTCGGATACGCAGTATTTT. This encodes CASSPPRMGSSDTQYF. This chain links TRBV5-1 with TRBJ2-3; D is possibly TRBD2 (5 bases). The ends were cut back, 4 bases at V and 6 bases at J, with 21 bases in the middle. This CDR3 spans 16 amino acids. Per germline, CDR1 SGHRS and CDR2 YFSETQ.

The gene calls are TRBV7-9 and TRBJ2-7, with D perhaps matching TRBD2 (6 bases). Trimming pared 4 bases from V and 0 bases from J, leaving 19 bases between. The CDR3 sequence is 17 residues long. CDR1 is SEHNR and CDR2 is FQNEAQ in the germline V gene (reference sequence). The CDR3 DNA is TGTGCCAGCAGCTCCCCCCCAGGGACTCCGGTCTCCTACGAGCAGTACTTC. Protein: CASSSPPGTPVSYEQYF.

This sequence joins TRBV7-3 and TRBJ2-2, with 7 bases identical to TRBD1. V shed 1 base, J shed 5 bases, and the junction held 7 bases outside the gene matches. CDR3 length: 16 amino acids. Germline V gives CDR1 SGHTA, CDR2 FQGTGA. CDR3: CASSLMGQTTTGELFF. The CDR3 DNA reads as TGTGCCAGCAGCTTAATGGGACAGACGACAACCGGGGAGCTGTTTTTT.

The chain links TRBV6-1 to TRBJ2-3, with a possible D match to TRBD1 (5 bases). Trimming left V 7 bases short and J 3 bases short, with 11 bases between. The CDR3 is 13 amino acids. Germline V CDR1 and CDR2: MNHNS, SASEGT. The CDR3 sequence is CASTREGTDTQYF. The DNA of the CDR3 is TGTGCCAGCACCAGGGAAGGGACAGATACGCAGTATTTT.

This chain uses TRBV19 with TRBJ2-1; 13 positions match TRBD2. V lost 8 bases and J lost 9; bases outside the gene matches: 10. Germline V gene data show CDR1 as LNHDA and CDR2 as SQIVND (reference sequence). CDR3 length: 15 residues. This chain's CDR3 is CASGEGTSGMSEQFF. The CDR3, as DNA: TGTGCCAGTGGAGAGGGGACTAGCGGGATGAGTGAGCAGTTCTTC.

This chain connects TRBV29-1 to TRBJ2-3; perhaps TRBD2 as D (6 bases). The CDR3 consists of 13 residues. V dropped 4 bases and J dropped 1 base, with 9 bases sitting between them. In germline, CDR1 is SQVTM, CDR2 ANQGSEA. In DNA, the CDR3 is TGCAGCGTTGCCGGGAGCGGCACAGATACGCAGTATTTT. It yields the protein CSVAGSGTDTQYF.

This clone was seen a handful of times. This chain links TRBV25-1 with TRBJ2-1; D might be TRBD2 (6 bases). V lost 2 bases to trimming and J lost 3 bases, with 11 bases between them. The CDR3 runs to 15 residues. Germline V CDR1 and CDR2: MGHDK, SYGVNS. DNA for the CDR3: TGTGCCAGCAGTGAAGGTGGGAGGCACTACAATGAGCAGTTCTTC. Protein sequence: CASSEGGRHYNEQFF.

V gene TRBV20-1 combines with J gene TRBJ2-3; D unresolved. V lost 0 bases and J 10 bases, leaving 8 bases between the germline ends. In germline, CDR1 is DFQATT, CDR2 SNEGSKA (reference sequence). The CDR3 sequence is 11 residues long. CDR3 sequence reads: CSARDDAAQYF. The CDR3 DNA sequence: TGCAGTGCTAGAGACGACGCGGCGCAGTATTTT.

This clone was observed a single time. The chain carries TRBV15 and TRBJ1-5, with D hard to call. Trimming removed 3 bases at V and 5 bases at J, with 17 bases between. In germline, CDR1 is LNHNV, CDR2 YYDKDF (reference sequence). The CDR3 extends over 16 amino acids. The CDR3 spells CATSRGRTNGDQPQHF. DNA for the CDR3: TGTGCCACCAGCAGGGGGAGGACGAATGGGGATCAGCCCCAGCATTTT.

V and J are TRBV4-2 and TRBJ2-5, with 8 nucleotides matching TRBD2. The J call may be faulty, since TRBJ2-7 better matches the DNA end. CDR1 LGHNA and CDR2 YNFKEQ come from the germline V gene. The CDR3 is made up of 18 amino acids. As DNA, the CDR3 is TGTGCCAGCAGCCAAGATACTGTGAAGAGCGGGGGAAAAAACGAGCAGTACTTC. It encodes CASSQDTVKSGGKNEQYF.

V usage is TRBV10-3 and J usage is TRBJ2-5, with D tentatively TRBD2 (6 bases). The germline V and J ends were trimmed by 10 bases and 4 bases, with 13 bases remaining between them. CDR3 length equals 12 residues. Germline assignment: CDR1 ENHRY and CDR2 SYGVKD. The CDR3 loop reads CATGTQLETQYF. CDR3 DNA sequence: TGTGCCACCGGGACTCAACTAGAGACCCAGTACTTC.

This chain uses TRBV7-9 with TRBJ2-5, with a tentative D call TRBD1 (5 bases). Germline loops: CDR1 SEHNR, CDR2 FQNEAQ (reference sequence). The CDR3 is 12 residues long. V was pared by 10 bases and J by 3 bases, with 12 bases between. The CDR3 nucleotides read TGTGCCATTACCAGGGATAAAGAGACCCAGTACTTC. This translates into CAITRDKETQYF. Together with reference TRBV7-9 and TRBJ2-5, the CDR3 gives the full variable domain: DTGVSQNPRHKITKRGQNVTFRCDPISEHNRLYWYRQTLGQGPEFLTYFQNEAQLEKSRLLSDRFSAERPKGSFSTLEIQRTEQGDSAMYLCAITRDKETQYFGPGTRLLVL.

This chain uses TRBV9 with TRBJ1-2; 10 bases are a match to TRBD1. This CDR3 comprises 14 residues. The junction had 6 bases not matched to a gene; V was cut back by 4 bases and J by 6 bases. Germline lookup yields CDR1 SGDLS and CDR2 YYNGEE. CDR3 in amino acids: CASSLTTGGDGYTF. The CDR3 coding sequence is TGTGCCAGCAGCCTGACGACAGGGGGCGATGGCTACACCTTC.

The CDR3: CASSLGGTGSQPQHF. CDR3 sequence (DNA): TGTGCCAGCAGCTTGGGTGGGACAGGGAGTCAGCCCCAGCATTTT. The chain combines TRBV5-6 with TRBJ1-5; 9 bases agree with TRBD1. The V segment lost 0 bases and the J segment 6 bases; nucleotides outside the gene matches: 4. Germline CDR1 reads SGHDT; CDR2 reads YYEEEE. The CDR3 totals 15 residues.

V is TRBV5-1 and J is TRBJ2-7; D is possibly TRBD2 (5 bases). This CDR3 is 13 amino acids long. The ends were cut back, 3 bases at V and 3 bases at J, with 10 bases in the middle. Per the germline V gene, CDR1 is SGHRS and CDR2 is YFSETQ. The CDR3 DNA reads TGCGCCAGCAGCTCGGACTCGGTCTACGAGCAGTACTTC. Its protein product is CASSSDSVYEQYF.

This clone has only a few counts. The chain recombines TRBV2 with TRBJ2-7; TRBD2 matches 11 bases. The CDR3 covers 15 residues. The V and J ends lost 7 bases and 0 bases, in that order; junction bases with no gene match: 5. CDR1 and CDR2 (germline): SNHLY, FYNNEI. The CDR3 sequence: CASKASGRSSYEQYF. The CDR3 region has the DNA TGTGCCAGCAAGGCTAGCGGGAGGAGCTCCTACGAGCAGTACTTC.

CDR3 bases: TGCGCCAGCAGCCTACAGGGGGCGGAAGAGACCCAGTACTTC. Translated, it gives CASSLQGAEETQYF. This chain uses TRBV5-1 with TRBJ2-5, with TRBD1 matching 9 bases. Unmatched junction bases numbered 4, after V lost 4 bases and J lost 3 bases. CDR1 SGHRS and CDR2 YFSETQ come from the germline V gene. The CDR3 covers 14 residues.